Only a few counts were recorded for the clone carrying this T cell receptor beta chain. Its antigen remains unidentified. V was trimmed by 2 bases and J by 11 bases, leaving 15 bases between them. Germline V gives CDR1 SGHTA, CDR2 FQGNSA. CDR3 length equals 14 residues. The data are from a study of cytomegalovirus exposure and HLA in healthy donors. Looking at the study overall: Earlier work reported approximately 100 million unique TCR beta sequences from 150 million to 200 million T cells.

The PCR employed 60 Vbeta primers together with 13 Jbeta primers. Sequenced by immunoSEQ multiplex PCR; TCRdb stores in-frame clones only, minus some. The sample consists of about 120,000 clones, around 84% of them appearing once. Study-level findings and limits: It was taken for granted in presence/absence analyses that sequencing depth across donors was roughly uniform. In a later analysis, across HLA loci, associated TCR counts were highest for DRB1, lowest for HLA-C. In vitro checks showed that a few CMV-associated chains really do target CMV antigens.

This rearrangement joins TRBV7-2 to TRBJ2-2, with D tentatively TRBD1 (6 bases). The material sequenced was PBMCs. This receptor was taken from a woman aged 25 to 39 in good health and CMV-seronegative. Here the CDR3 reads CASSLNRDDHELFF. The DNA of the CDR3 is TGTGCCAGCAGCTTAAACAGGGACGATCACGAGCTGTTTTTT. Combining the CDR3 with reference TRBV7-2 and TRBJ2-2 gives the whole variable domain GAGVSQSPSNKVTEKGKDVELRCDPISGHTALYWYRQSLGQGLEFLIYFQGNSAPDKSGLPSDRFSAERTGGSVSTLTIQRTQQEDSAVYLCASSLNRDDHELFFGEGSRLTVL.